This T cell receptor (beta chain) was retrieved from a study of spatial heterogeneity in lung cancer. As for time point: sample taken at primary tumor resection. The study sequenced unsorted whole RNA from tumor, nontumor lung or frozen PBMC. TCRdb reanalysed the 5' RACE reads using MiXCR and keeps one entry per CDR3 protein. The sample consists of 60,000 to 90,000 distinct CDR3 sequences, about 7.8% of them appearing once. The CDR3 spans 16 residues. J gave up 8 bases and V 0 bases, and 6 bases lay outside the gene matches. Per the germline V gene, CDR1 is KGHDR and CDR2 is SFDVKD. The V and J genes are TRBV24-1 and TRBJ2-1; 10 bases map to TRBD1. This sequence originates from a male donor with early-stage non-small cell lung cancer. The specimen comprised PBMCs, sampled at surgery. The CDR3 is CATSDLLGQGDDEQFF. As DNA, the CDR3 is TGTGCCACCAGTGATTTGCTTGGACAGGGGGACGATGAGCAGTTCTTC.